These 8 T cell receptor beta chains came from one sample sequenced in a study of shared clonotypes between healthy human individuals. The naive CD8 population came from CD45RO-negative cells selected for CCR7, without terminally differentiated effector memory CD45RA+ cells. TCRdb's copy holds only in-frame clones and misses some; the assay was immunoSEQ multiplex PCR. The data contain hundreds of thousands of clones, 92% of them singletons. The sequenced material came from naive CD8+ T cells sorted from blood. The receptors here all came from a man aged 30 to 39 in good health.

This rearrangement joins TRBV5-1 to TRBJ2-7; 7 bases match TRBD2. The CDR3 has 16 amino acids. The ends lost 2 bases at V and 0 bases at J; junction bases unmatched: 8. Germline V gene data show CDR1 as SGHRS and CDR2 as YFSETQ. The CDR3: CASSLHSSGSSYEQYF. The CDR3 DNA reads as TGCGCCAGCAGCTTACATTCTAGCGGAAGCTCCTACGAGCAGTACTTC.

Notes on this clone: Within the sample, other DNA sequences also encode this same CDR3. The rearrangement links TRBV4-1 to TRBJ2-1; D not resolved. Trimming left V 0 bases short and J 9 bases short, with 9 bases between. Germline CDR1 and CDR2: MGHRA and YSYEKL. This CDR3 is 13 amino acids long. The CDR3 sequence is CASSQDRGGEQFF. Here the CDR3 DNA reads TGCGCCAGCAGCCAAGATAGAGGCGGTGAGCAGTTCTTC.

CDR3 DNA sequence: TGTGCCATCAGTGAGACCTTGGCACGGGGAAATGAAGCTTTCTTT. Encoded protein: CAISETLARGNEAFF. V is TRBV10-3 and J is TRBJ1-1; D is uncertain. This CDR3 has 15 residues. V lost 2 bases and J 7 bases, leaving 17 bases between the germline ends. Germline CDR1 is ENHRY and CDR2 is SYGVKD.

The rearrangement links TRBV30 to TRBJ2-7; 9 bases match TRBD2. J was trimmed by 3 bases and V by 0 bases; bases with no gene match: 3. From germline, CDR1 is GTSNPN and CDR2 SVGIG (reference sequence). The CDR3 is 14 amino acids. The CDR3 sequence is CAWSVASGIYEQYF. In DNA, the CDR3 is TGTGCCTGGAGTGTAGCTAGCGGGATCTACGAGCAGTACTTC.

The chain links TRBV11-1 to TRBJ2-1; D unclear. The germline gives CDR1 SGHAT, CDR2 FQDESV (reference sequence). Trimming took off 4 bases at V and 3 bases at J, with 13 bases between the two ends. The CDR3 sequence is 15 residues long. This CDR3 reads CASSSFFSFYNEQFF. In nucleotides, the CDR3 is TGTGCCAGCAGCTCATTTTTTAGCTTCTACAATGAGCAGTTCTTC.

The chain is built from TRBV9 and TRBJ1-3; D not certain. CDR3 length: 14 residues. Trimming shortened V by 3 bases and J by 0 bases, and 7 bases separated the two germline ends. CDR1 is SGDLS and CDR2 is YYNGEE in the germline V gene. The CDR3 DNA reads TGTGCCAGCAGCGATACAGTCTCTGGAAACACCATATATTTT. Translation gives CASSDTVSGNTIYF.

This clone has a single count. V gene TRBV4-1 combines with J gene TRBJ2-1; 9 positions match TRBD2. The CDR3 sequence is 15 residues long. The germline V gene has CDR1 MGHRA and CDR2 YSYEKL. Trimming cost V 2 bases and J 5 bases; bases outside gene matches: 4. The CDR3 nucleotides are TGCGCCAGCAGCCAAAGCGGGAGGTATAACAATGAGCAGTTCTTC. Translating gives CASSQSGRYNNEQFF.

With regard to this clone: This CDR3 is also generated by other DNA sequences in the sample. V gene TRBV27 combines with J gene TRBJ2-5; D may correspond to TRBD1 or TRBD2 (5 bases each). Germline values: CDR1 MNHEY, CDR2 SMNVEV (reference sequence). With 5 bases removed from V and 3 bases from J, the gap between germline ends came to 13 bases. The CDR3 runs to 14 residues. The CDR3 reads CASSLLGGEETQYF. CDR3 nucleotides: TGTGCCAGCAGTCTTCTTGGGGGAGAAGAGACCCAGTACTTC.